Below are 6 T cell receptor beta chains sequenced from a single sample in a study of CD8 T cells in Susac syndrome. After extraction with the RNeasy kit, about 0.45 to 1 ug of the RNA was reverse transcribed using random hexamers. TCRdb re-called the immunoSEQ multiplex PCR reads through MiXCR, storing one row per CDR3 protein. Among around 200,000 distinct CDR3 sequences, almost 96% were seen once, and the ten largest hold roughly 0.098%. Sequencing input: CD4+ T cells from PBMCs. The receptors shown here come from a human donor with Susac syndrome.

The chain recombines TRBV30 with TRBJ2-5; D possibly uses TRBD1 or TRBD2 (5 bases each). Trimming took off 1 base at V and 4 bases at J, with 13 bases between the two ends. The length of the CDR3 is 14 residues. Germline CDR1 GTSNPN, CDR2 SVGIG (reference sequence). The CDR3 spells CAWSGYGAGETQYF. In nucleotides, the CDR3 is TGTGCCTGGAGTGGTTACGGGGCAGGAGAGACCCAGTACTTC.

This clonotype was counted a single time. V gene TRBV30 combines with J gene TRBJ2-7, with D unclear. Germline V gene lookup returns CDR1 GTSNPN and CDR2 SVGIG (reference sequence). The V end lost 2 bases, the J end lost 1 base, and 3 bases lay between the germline ends. This CDR3 has 11 amino acids. The CDR3 region is CAWSTSYEQYF. The CDR3 bases are TGTGCCTGGAGTACGTCCTACGAGCAGTACTTC.

The CDR3 protein is CASSLDGTGSYEQYF. CDR3 DNA: TGCGCCAGCAGCTTGGATGGGACAGGGTCCTACGAGCAGTACTTC. This chain connects TRBV5-1 to TRBJ2-7; TRBD1 agrees at 9 bases. Per germline, CDR1 SGHRS and CDR2 YFSETQ. The CDR3 has 15 amino acids. J gave up 1 base and V 0 bases, and 2 bases lay outside the gene matches. The full variable domain, with the rest looked up from reference TRBV5-1 and TRBJ2-7, is KAGVTQTPRYLIKTRGQQVTLSCSPISGHRSVSWYQQTPGQGLQFLFEYFSETQRNKGNFPGRFSGRQFSNSRSEMNVSTLELGDSALYLCASSLDGTGSYEQYFGPGTRLTVT.

The genes are TRBV9 and TRBJ1-2; possibly TRBD1 for D (5 bases). Germline CDR1 is SGDLS and CDR2 is YYNGEE. V was trimmed by 4 bases and J by 5 bases, leaving 27 bases between them. The CDR3 loop spans 18 amino acids. The CDR3 DNA reads as TGTGCCAGCAGCCCCCGAGTACAGGCCTCCACGACCAAGTATGGCTACACCTTC. This translates into CASSPRVQASTTKYGYTF.

The chain uses TRBV11-3 and TRBJ2-7; TRBD2 matches 7 bases. V was clipped by 5 bases and J by 7 bases; unmatched bases: 8. This CDR3 is built from 13 residues. Germline loops: CDR1 SGHNT, CDR2 YENEEA. In DNA, the CDR3 is TGTGCCAGCAGCCCAGGGAGGGCGAGTGAGCAGTACTTC. This gives the protein CASSPGRASEQYF.

The V call is TRBV19, the J call TRBJ1-2; 7 nucleotides align to TRBD1. This CDR3 has 13 amino acids. CDR1 and CDR2 from the germline V gene are LNHDA and SQIVND (reference sequence). V dropped 5 bases and J dropped 8; count of bases not matched to a gene: 8. The CDR3, as DNA: TGTGCCAGTAGTCTCCGGGACAGCCGCGGCTACACCTTC. It yields the protein CASSLRDSRGYTF.